A selection of T cell receptor beta chains follows, all from one sample in a study of Ad26.COV2.S vaccination and SARS-CoV-2 variants. The protocol was immunoSEQ multiplex PCR, while the TCRdb copy is restricted to in-frame clones and leaves out a portion. The sample shows 300,000 to 450,000 clones, roughly 81% of them seen only once. The starting material was peripheral blood, obtained in a trial of Ad26.COV2.S vaccine versus placebo. The receptors originated from a person between 18 and 65 years old who received the Ad26.COV2.S COVID-19 vaccine or a placebo. Each CDR3 is given with its conserved first and last residue. A D gene is named only where the DNA matches it firmly. Only some rows state a clone size, as once, few, many or a class for expanded clones.

V gene	D gene	clone size	J gene	CDR3 protein	CDR3 DNA
TRBV27	NA	NA	TRBJ2-7	CASGRRGYRDEQYF	TGTGCCAGCGGTCGTAGGGGATACCGCGACGAGCAGTACTTC
TRBV3-1/TRBV3-2	TRBD1	NA	TRBJ1-2	CASSQTGTVYGYTF	TGTGCCAGCAGCCAAACCGGGACAGTATATGGCTACACCTTC
TRBV7-2	TRBD1	NA	TRBJ1-2	CASSLGWTGARGGYTF	TGTGCCAGCAGCTTGGGGTGGACAGGGGCCAGGGGAGGCTACACCTTC
TRBV14	NA	many	TRBJ2-7	CASSQDYRGVDYEQYF	TGTGCCAGCAGCCAAGATTACCGAGGGGTGGACTACGAGCAGTACTTC
TRBV28	NA	NA	TRBJ2-7	CASSLRKMAYEQYF	TGTGCCAGCTCTCTCCGAAAGATGGCCTACGAGCAGTACTTC
TRBV6-2/TRBV6-3	TRBD1	NA	TRBJ2-3	CASSYPFRGTGETDTQYF	TGTGCCAGCAGTTACCCCTTCCGGGGGACAGGGGAGACAGATACGCAGTATTTT
TRBV6-5	NA	few	TRBJ2-7	CASSPLGSYEQYF	TGTGCCAGCAGCCCCTTGGGTTCCTACGAGCAGTACTTC
TRBV30	NA	NA	TRBJ1-1	CAGSPGRTEAFF	TGTGCCGGATCGCCTGGGAGGACTGAAGCTTTCTTT
TRBV29-1	NA	few	TRBJ2-7	CSVEGWGSSYEQYF	TGCAGCGTTGAAGGTTGGGGAAGCTCCTACGAGCAGTACTTC
TRBV28	NA	NA	TRBJ2-7	CASNTPRRAPSYEQYF	TGTGCCAGCAACACCCCGAGGAGGGCCCCCTCCTACGAGCAGTACTTC
TRBV6-5	NA	NA	TRBJ2-7	CASSYSVGHTDYEQYF	TGTGCCAGCAGTTACTCCGTCGGACATACGGACTACGAGCAGTACTTC
TRBV24-1	TRBD1	NA	TRBJ1-2	CATSDLTGDNGYTF	TGTGCCACCAGTGATTTGACAGGGGACAATGGCTACACCTTC
TRBV3-1/TRBV3-2	NA	NA	TRBJ1-4	CASSQDWGRDQEKLFF	TGTGCCAGCAGCCAAGATTGGGGCAGGGATCAGGAAAAACTGTTTTTT
TRBV27	TRBD2	NA	TRBJ2-3	CASILNPLGAGGLDTQYF	TGTGCCAGCATTCTAAATCCCTTGGGAGCGGGGGGGTTAGATACGCAGTATTTT
TRBV2	NA	NA	TRBJ2-3	CATFRNHPLQPSTDTQYF	TGTGCCACCTTCCGTAACCACCCTTTACAACCTAGCACAGATACGCAGTATTTT
TRBV30	TRBD2	NA	TRBJ2-7	CAWRASGFSYEQYF	TGTGCCTGGAGAGCTAGCGGGTTCTCCTACGAGCAGTACTTC
TRBV5-6	TRBD2	once	TRBJ2-5	CASSLVLAGLETQYF	TGTGCCAGCAGCTTGGTGCTAGCGGGATTGGAGACCCAGTACTTC
TRBV10-2	NA	once	TRBJ2-7	CASSDRGYEQYF	TGCGCCAGCAGTGACAGGGGCTACGAGCAGTACTTC
TRBV6-6	TRBD1	few	TRBJ1-6	CASSPPRDRGTYNSPLHF	TGTGCCAGCAGTCCCCCCCGGGACAGGGGAACCTATAATTCACCCCTCCACTTT
TRBV7-2	NA	NA	TRBJ2-7	CASSLTGVPYEQYF	TGTGCCAGCAGCCTGACCGGGGTCCCCTACGAGCAGTACTTC
TRBV27	TRBD2	NA	TRBJ2-5	CASSLGVAGLETQYF	TGTGCCAGCAGTTTAGGGGTAGCGGGACTGGAGACCCAGTACTTC
TRBV11-3	NA	NA	TRBJ2-3	CASSLGGSTDTQYF	TGTGCCAGCAGCTTGGGCGGGAGCACAGATACGCAGTATTTT
TRBV9	NA	NA	TRBJ1-2	CASSVASGAYGYTF	TGTGCCAGCAGCGTAGCTTCGGGGGCCTATGGCTACACCTTC
TRBV27	TRBD2	NA	TRBJ2-7	CASSLFGLAGEQYF	TGTGCCAGCAGTTTATTCGGACTAGCGGGAGAGCAGTACTTC
TRBV6-2/TRBV6-3	TRBD2	NA	TRBJ2-5	CASSYPLAGGRKTQYF	TGTGCCAGCAGTTACCCACTAGCGGGGGGGCGGAAGACCCAGTACTTC
TRBV5-4	TRBD1	NA	TRBJ2-7	CASSQQGAYEQYF	TGTGCCAGCAGCCAACAGGGGGCCTACGAGCAGTACTTC
TRBV2	TRBD1	NA	TRBJ1-5	CASMVRDSDQPQHF	TGTGCCAGCATGGTCCGGGACAGCGATCAGCCCCAGCATTTT
TRBV5-4	TRBD2	NA	TRBJ2-3	CASSAKRGGLGDTQYF	TGTGCCAGCAGCGCAAAGCGGGGGGGCCTCGGGGATACGCAGTATTTT
TRBV19	NA	few	TRBJ1-2	CASERKPNYGYTF	TGTGCCAGTGAAAGGAAACCCAACTATGGCTACACCTTC
TRBV7-2	TRBD2	NA	TRBJ2-7	CASSLAGGYEQYF	TGTGCCAGCAGCTTAGCGGGGGGGTACGAGCAGTACTTC
TRBV28	TRBD1	NA	TRBJ1-2	CASSQDRGGGYTF	TGTGCCAGCAGTCAAGACAGGGGAGGAGGCTACACCTTC
TRBV30	NA	few	TRBJ1-1	CAWTAGNTEAFF	TGTGCCTGGACGGCAGGGAACACTGAAGCTTTCTTT
TRBV27	TRBD1	NA	TRBJ1-6	CASSLSAGGGSPLHF	TGTGCCAGCAGTTTAAGTGCAGGGGGAGGGTCACCCCTCCACTTT
TRBV29-1	NA	NA	TRBJ1-1	CSVAPDRNTEAFF	TGCAGCGTCGCCCCGGACAGAAACACTGAAGCTTTCTTT
TRBV6-6	TRBD1	few	TRBJ1-1	CASSYQGANTEAFF	TGTGCCAGCAGTTACCAGGGGGCGAACACTGAAGCTTTCTTT
TRBV3-1/TRBV3-2	NA	NA	TRBJ1-1	CASSQAPGDTEAFF	TGTGCCAGCAGCCAAGCCCCAGGGGACACTGAAGCTTTCTTT
TRBV7-9	NA	few	TRBJ1-2	CASSPRGNYGYTF	TGTGCCAGCAGCCCCCGCGGGAACTATGGCTACACCTTC